Presented here are 6 T cell receptor beta chains from one specimen sequenced in a study of regulatory T cells in long-lasting Graves disease. Construction of TCR beta libraries relied on iRepertoire HTBI primers and on Arm-PCR targeting CDR3 regions. TCRdb fed the multiplex PCR reads into MiXCR, producing one record per CDR3 protein. The sample yields some 490,000 distinct CDR3 sequences, around 12% seen once. Time point of the sample: newly diagnosed GD, antithyroid drugs for less than 3 months. Extracted PBMC RNA gave rise to the TCR library. The same specimen was also included in a second study, on T cells in Graves' hyperthyroidism and ophthalmopathy.

The sequenced sample was peripheral blood mononuclear cells (PBMCs), obtained at new diagnosis, from a patient treated with antithyroid drugs. The receptors shown here come from a woman between 25 and 40 years old with Graves disease.

This clonotype was recorded many times. The chain joins TRBV6-1 to TRBJ1-1; 7 bases fit TRBD1. With 5 bases clipped from V and 5 bases from J, the junction kept 5 bases outside the gene matches. Germline-derived CDR1 and CDR2 are MNHNS and SASEGT. The length of the CDR3 is 13 residues. In nucleotides, the CDR3 is TGTGCCAGCAGTACGACAGGGAGGACTGAAGCTTTCTTT. It encodes CASSTTGRTEAFF.

In this sample, this clonotype turned up a few times. The chain combines TRBV15 with TRBJ1-4, with 11 bases matching TRBD1. Germline values: CDR1 LNHNV, CDR2 YYDKDF (reference sequence). The CDR3 length is 14 residues. V lost 4 bases and J lost 6; bases outside the gene matches: 1. The CDR3 DNA reads as TGTGCCACCAGCACGGGACAGGGGGATGAAAAACTGTTTTTT. Amino acid sequence: CATSTGQGDEKLFF.

At least ten counts were recorded for this clonotype. The chain employs TRBV2 and TRBJ1-2; D remains unclear. The germline gives CDR1 SNHLY, CDR2 FYNNEI. V lost 4 bases and J 0 bases, leaving 6 bases between the germline ends. CDR3 length: 13 amino acids. CDR3 protein: CASSVLTNYGYTF. CDR3 sequence (DNA): TGTGCCAGCAGTGTTCTGACTAACTATGGCTACACCTTC.

The sample holds many counts of this clonotype. CDR3 sequence (DNA): TGTGCCAGCAGCGAAGGGCCAGCTAACTATGGCTACACCTTC. This sequence encodes CASSEGPANYGYTF. The chain uses TRBV7-2 and TRBJ1-2; D remains ambiguous. Trimming cost V 5 bases and J 0 bases, with 10 bases left between them. Germline lookup yields CDR1 SGHTA and CDR2 FQGNSA. This CDR3 is 14 amino acids long.

This clonotype was recorded at least ten times. V gene TRBV5-1 combines with J gene TRBJ1-2; D gene ambiguous. V lost 2 bases and J lost 1, with 6 bases in between. The CDR3 has 13 residues. From germline, CDR1 is SGHRS and CDR2 YFSETQ. The CDR3 DNA reads TGCGCCAGCAGCTTATCACTTAACTATGGCTACACCTTC. Translated: CASSLSLNYGYTF.

The V call is TRBV9, the J call TRBJ1-1; D is possibly TRBD1 (6 bases). The V and J ends lost 0 bases and 7 bases respectively, with 10 bases between them. Germline-derived CDR1 and CDR2 are SGDLS and YYNGEE. The CDR3 length is 13 residues. CDR3 sequence (DNA): TGTGCCAGCAGCGTAGAACAGGGTCGTGAAGCTTTCTTT. It is translated as CASSVEQGREAFF.